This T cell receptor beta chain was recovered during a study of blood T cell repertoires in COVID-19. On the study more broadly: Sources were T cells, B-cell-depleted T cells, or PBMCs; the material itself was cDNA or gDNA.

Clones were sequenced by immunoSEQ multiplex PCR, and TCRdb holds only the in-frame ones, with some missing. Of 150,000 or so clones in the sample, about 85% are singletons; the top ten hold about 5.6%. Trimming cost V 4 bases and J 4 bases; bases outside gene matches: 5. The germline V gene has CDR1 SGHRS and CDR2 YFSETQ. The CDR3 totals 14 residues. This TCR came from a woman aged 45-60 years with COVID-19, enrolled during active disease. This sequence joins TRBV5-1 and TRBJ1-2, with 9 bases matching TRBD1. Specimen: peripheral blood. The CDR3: CASSTDRGAYGYTF. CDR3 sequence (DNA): TGCGCCAGCAGCACGGACAGGGGTGCCTATGGCTACACCTTC.